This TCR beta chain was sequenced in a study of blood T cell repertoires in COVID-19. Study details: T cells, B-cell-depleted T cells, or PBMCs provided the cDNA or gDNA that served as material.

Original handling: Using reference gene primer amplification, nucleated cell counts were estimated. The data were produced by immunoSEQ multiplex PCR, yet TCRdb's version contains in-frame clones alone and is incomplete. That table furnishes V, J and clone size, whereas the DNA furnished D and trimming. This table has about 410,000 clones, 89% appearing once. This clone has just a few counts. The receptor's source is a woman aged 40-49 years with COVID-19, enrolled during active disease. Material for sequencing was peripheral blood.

The CDR3 sequence is CASTRSFEGYTF. CDR3 bases: TGTGCCAGCACGAGGAGCTTCGAGGGCTACACCTTC. The chain carries TRBV28 and TRBJ1-2; D ambiguous. In germline, CDR1 is MDHEN, CDR2 SYDVKM. With 7 bases removed from V and 8 bases from J, the gap between germline ends came to 14 bases. The CDR3 is 12 amino acids.